Below, 19 T cell receptor beta chains from the same sample are listed, as sequenced in a study of post-analysis software for immune sequencing data. cDNA libraries for TCR beta contained unique molecular identifiers. A single record per CDR3 protein comes from TCRdb applying MiXCR to the PCR reads. The sample carries 600,000 to 700,000 distinct CDR3 sequences, 55% to 60% recorded once. Their antigens remain unidentified. The study, taken as a whole, reports: The five TRBV segments detected at higher frequency in patients than in controls included TRBV5-6, TRBV5-1 and TRBV20-1.

The sequencing sample was made of blood. The receptor set was obtained from a girl aged 2 to 10 with multiple sclerosis.

This CDR3 is CSAPGEVSGEQYF. CDR3 DNA: TGCAGTGCTCCCGGGGAGGTGAGCGGCGAGCAGTACTTC. The V call is TRBV20-1, the J call TRBJ2-7, with D possibly matching TRBD2 (6 bases). Germline V gene data show CDR1 as DFQATT and CDR2 as SNEGSKA (reference sequence). The CDR3 spans 13 residues. V lost 5 bases to trimming and J lost 6 bases, with 17 bases between them.

The genes are TRBV27 and TRBJ1-4; TRBD1 aligns across 7 bases. Per the germline V gene, CDR1 is MNHEY and CDR2 is SMNVEV (reference sequence). The J segment lost 3 bases and the V segment lost 3 bases, leaving 1 base of the junction unmatched. The CDR3 has 14 residues. The CDR3 DNA sequence: TGTGCCAGCAGTTTTACAGGGGCTAATGAAAAACTGTTTTTT. It specifies CASSFTGANEKLFF.

The rearrangement links TRBV10-3 to TRBJ1-1; D unclear. Trimming removed 6 bases from V and 1 base from J, with 12 bases in between. The CDR3 length is 14 residues. Germline V gene data show CDR1 as ENHRY and CDR2 as SYGVKD. CDR3 nucleotide sequence: TGTGCCATCAGCCGTTCCGGAGGGAACACTGAAGCTTTCTTT. The encoded protein is CAISRSGGNTEAFF.

The chain recombines TRBV20-1 with TRBJ1-4, with D hard to call. The CDR3 runs 13 residues. V lost 3 bases and J 5 bases, leaving 10 bases between the germline ends. Germline CDR1 is DFQATT and CDR2 is SNEGSKA (reference sequence). This CDR3 reads CSASDPSNEKLFF. CDR3 DNA: TGCAGTGCTAGCGATCCTAGCAATGAAAAACTGTTTTTT.

This chain connects TRBV4-1 to TRBJ2-3; 10 bases are a match to TRBD2. Germline trimming cut 4 bases from V and 1 base from J; bases unmatched to any gene: 8. This CDR3 has 17 residues. Germline V gene lookup returns CDR1 MGHRA and CDR2 YSYEKL. This CDR3 reads CASSRSSGSLGTDTQYF. CDR3 nucleotide sequence: TGCGCCAGCAGCCGATCTAGCGGGAGCCTCGGCACAGATACGCAGTATTTT.

The genes are TRBV12-3 or TRBV12-4 and TRBJ2-5; weak D call: TRBD1 (6 bases). V was trimmed by 4 bases and J by 5 bases, leaving 11 bases between them. The CDR3 extends over 13 amino acids. CDR3 in DNA: TGTGCCAGCAGTTCAGGGGCGACGGAGACCCAGTACTTC. Encoded protein: CASSSGATETQYF.

This chain joins TRBV5-1 and TRBJ1-5; D uncertain. There are 16 residues in the CDR3. Trimming took 4 bases from V and 2 from J, leaving 16 bases between them. Looked up from germline, CDR1 is SGHRS and CDR2 is YFSETQ. For the CDR3, the DNA is TGCGCCAGCAGCAGAGACGGCGCACTTGGCAATCAGCCCCAGCATTTT. Its protein product is CASSRDGALGNQPQHF.

There are a few counts of this clonotype. The chain links TRBV7-2 to TRBJ2-1; TRBD2 agrees at 10 bases. There are 16 residues in the CDR3. The germline gives CDR1 SGHTA, CDR2 FQGNSA. Losses at the gene ends were 6 bases for V and 7 bases for J; bases not matched to a gene: 12. CDR3 protein: CASSPAGGPLGNEQFF. The CDR3 DNA follows: TGTGCCAGCAGTCCAGCGGGGGGGCCCCTAGGGAATGAGCAGTTCTTC. Looking up the rest from reference TRBV7-2 and TRBJ2-1 gives the full variable domain: GAGVSQSPSNKVTEKGKDVELRCDPISGHTALYWYRQSLGQGLEFLIYFQGNSAPDKSGLPSDRFSAERTGGSVSTLTIQRTQQEDSAVYLCASSPAGGPLGNEQFFGPGTRLTVL.

The chain joins TRBV10-2 to TRBJ1-3; D possibly corresponds to TRBD1 (5 bases). Per the germline V gene, CDR1 is WSHSY and CDR2 is SAAADI. The V and J ends lost 7 bases and 0 bases respectively, with 13 bases between them. This CDR3 is built from 15 residues. This chain's CDR3 is CASKLRGDSGNTIYF. The CDR3 nucleotides are TGCGCCAGCAAACTACGGGGGGACTCTGGAAACACCATATATTTT.

This clonotype was recorded a few times. This chain links TRBV5-1 with TRBJ2-3; 8 nucleotides align to TRBD2. The CDR3 is 14 residues long. Trimming at V came to 4 bases and at J to 6 bases, leaving 7 bases not matched to a gene. Germline V gene lookup returns CDR1 SGHRS and CDR2 YFSETQ. CDR3 loop: CASSAGLDVDTQYF. Written as DNA, the CDR3 is TGCGCCAGCAGCGCGGGACTAGATGTGGATACGCAGTATTTT.

This clonotype was seen just once. The rearrangement joins TRBV7-9 to TRBJ2-1, with D possibly TRBD2 on 5 matching bases. Germline CDR1 reads SEHNR; CDR2 reads FQNEAQ (reference sequence). V lost 7 bases, J lost 5 bases, and 12 bases lay in between. The CDR3 covers 13 residues. This chain's CDR3 is CASTDRGNNEQFF. CDR3 nucleotides: TGTGCCAGCACCGACCGGGGAAACAATGAGCAGTTCTTC.

The chain combines TRBV7-2 with TRBJ2-1, with no clear D. The ends were cut back, 2 bases at V and 4 bases at J, with 6 bases in the middle. CDR1 SGHTA and CDR2 FQGNSA come from the germline V gene. The CDR3 contains 13 residues. CDR3 DNA sequence: TGTGCCAGCAGCTTAATTAGATACAATGAGCAGTTCTTC. The encoded protein is CASSLIRYNEQFF.

The chain joins TRBV25-1 to TRBJ2-7; TRBD1 agrees at 10 bases. Germline CDR1 is MGHDK and CDR2 is SYGVNS. V trimming: 2 bases; J trimming: 2 bases; junction bases outside the gene matches: 3. CDR3 length: 15 residues. The CDR3 DNA reads TGTGCCAGCAGTGAAGGGACAGGGGATCCCTACGAGCAGTACTTC. Translation: CASSEGTGDPYEQYF.

This clonotype was counted only a few times. The gene calls are TRBV4-1 and TRBJ2-3; 9 nucleotides align to TRBD1. CDR1 is MGHRA, CDR2 YSYEKL, per germline. Losses at the gene ends were 5 bases for V and 3 bases for J; bases not matched to a gene: 3. The CDR3 has 14 residues. CDR3 nucleotides: TGCGCCAGCAGCACAGGGGGCGTGACAGATACGCAGTATTTT. It codes for CASSTGGVTDTQYF.

The rearrangement links TRBV6-5 to TRBJ2-7, with 11 bases aligning to TRBD1. V shed 6 bases, J shed 3 bases, and the junction held 7 bases outside the gene matches. CDR1 MNHEY and CDR2 SVGAGI come from the germline V gene. There are 15 residues in the CDR3. The CDR3 sequence: CASRPGQGDYYEQYF. CDR3 in DNA: TGTGCCAGCAGGCCGGGACAGGGGGACTACTACGAGCAGTACTTC.

This clonotype was detected only once. The rearrangement uses TRBV29-1 and TRBJ2-5; no reliable D call. The germline gives CDR1 SQVTM, CDR2 ANQGSEA. Trimming shortened V by 4 bases and J by 7 bases, and 16 bases separated the two germline ends. This CDR3 comprises 13 residues. The CDR3 region has the DNA TGCAGCGTTGCTTCAGGACCCCAATGGACCCAGTACTTC. Amino acid sequence: CSVASGPQWTQYF.

The gene calls are TRBV21-1 and TRBJ1-1; no check of the table's D call, TRBD1, against the DNA was made. TRBV21-1 is a listed pseudogene. The length of the CDR3 is 14 residues. CDR3 region: CASSRGGANTEAFF. The DNA for the CDR3 is TGTGCCAGCAGCAGGGGGGGAGCGAACACTGAAGCTTTCTTT.

The chain is built from TRBV7-2 and TRBJ1-2; no clear D gene. Deletions cut 7 bases from V and 6 bases from J, with 18 bases between. Germline CDR1 and CDR2: SGHTA and FQGNSA. The length of the CDR3 is 14 residues. Written as DNA, the CDR3 is TGTGCCAGCACCGATTCTCTAGGGAAGGATGGCTACACCTTC. Translating it yields CASTDSLGKDGYTF.

This chain links TRBV5-1 with TRBJ2-3; tentative D call: TRBD2 (7 bases). In germline, CDR1 is SGHRS, CDR2 YFSETQ. This CDR3 comprises 16 residues. The V and J ends lost 0 bases and 2 bases respectively, with 13 bases between them. For the CDR3, the DNA is TGCGCCAGCAGCTTGGTGCCACGGGGGGCCACAGATACGCAGTATTTT. This codes for CASSLVPRGATDTQYF.